This TCR beta chain derives from a study of human T cells and chemical hapten exposure. This clonotype was seen many times. This sample's time point: patch test 2, 6 weeks after DPC sensitization. Treatment meaning: therapeutic diphenylcyclopropenone sensitization with weekly scalp DPC. The CDR3 extends over 14 amino acids. Germline V gene data show CDR1 as SNHLY and CDR2 as FYNNEI. The V end was cut by 6 bases, the J end by 5 bases, with 16 bases between. TCRdb reprocessed the RACE reads with MiXCR, giving one entry per CDR3 protein. This table has about 84,000 distinct CDR3 sequences, more than 9% appearing once.

This clonotype originated in a woman in her forties or fifties with alopecia areata. Some clones in this sample may be carry-over from other donors' samples. The chain carries TRBV2 and TRBJ1-2; no clear D gene. Material: whole blood, obtained in connection with sensitization to the hapten diphenylcyclopropenone (DPC). The CDR3 DNA sequence: TGTGCCAGCAGCCGTACGGAGGTTATGTATGGCTACACCTTC. Its translation is CASSRTEVMYGYTF.